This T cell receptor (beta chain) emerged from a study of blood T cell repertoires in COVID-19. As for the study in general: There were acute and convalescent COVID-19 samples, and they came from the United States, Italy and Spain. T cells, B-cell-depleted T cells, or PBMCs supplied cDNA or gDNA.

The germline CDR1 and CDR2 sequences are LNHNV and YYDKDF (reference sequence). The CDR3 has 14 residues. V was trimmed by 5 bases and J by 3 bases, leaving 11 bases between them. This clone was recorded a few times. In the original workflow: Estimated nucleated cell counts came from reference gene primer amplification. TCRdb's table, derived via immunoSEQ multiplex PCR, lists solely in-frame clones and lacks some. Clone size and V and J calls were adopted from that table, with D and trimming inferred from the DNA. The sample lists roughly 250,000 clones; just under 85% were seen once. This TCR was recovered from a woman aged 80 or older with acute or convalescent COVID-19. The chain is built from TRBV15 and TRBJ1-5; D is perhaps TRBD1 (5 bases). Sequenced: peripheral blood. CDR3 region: CATSETANNQPQHF. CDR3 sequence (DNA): TGTGCCACCAGCGAGACAGCAAACAATCAGCCCCAGCATTTT.